This TCR beta chain comes out of a study of graft-versus-host responses after intestinal transplantation. Study-level information: Once they had received anti-thymocyte globulin induction, all recipients took tacrolimus and steroids for around three years. General observations from the study: In recipient marrow, GvH clones were found, and some appeared first in ileum or blood. The study found high graft-versus-host to host-versus-graft clonal ratios in allografts of patients with graft-donor T cell macrochimerism.

Trimming pared 5 bases from V and 4 bases from J, leaving 11 bases between. The CDR3 length is 13 residues. Germline CDR1 MGHDK, CDR2 SYGVNS. Sequencing was performed with immunoSEQ multiplex PCR; in TCRdb, only in-frame clones are kept and a portion is missing. The sample holds 80,000 to 100,000 clones, 80% to 95% seen once. As to this clone: The antigen remains undetermined.

The V call is TRBV25-1, the J call TRBJ1-2, with D possibly being TRBD1 (6 bases). Sequencing used unstimulated CD8+ T cells sorted from spleen or lymph node cells, obtained before transplant. This clonotype originated in a human donor who was the organ donor for an intestinal transplant. The CDR3 DNA is TGTGCCAGCAGTCAGGGGTTTGTCTATGGCTACACCTTC. This sequence encodes CASSQGFVYGYTF.